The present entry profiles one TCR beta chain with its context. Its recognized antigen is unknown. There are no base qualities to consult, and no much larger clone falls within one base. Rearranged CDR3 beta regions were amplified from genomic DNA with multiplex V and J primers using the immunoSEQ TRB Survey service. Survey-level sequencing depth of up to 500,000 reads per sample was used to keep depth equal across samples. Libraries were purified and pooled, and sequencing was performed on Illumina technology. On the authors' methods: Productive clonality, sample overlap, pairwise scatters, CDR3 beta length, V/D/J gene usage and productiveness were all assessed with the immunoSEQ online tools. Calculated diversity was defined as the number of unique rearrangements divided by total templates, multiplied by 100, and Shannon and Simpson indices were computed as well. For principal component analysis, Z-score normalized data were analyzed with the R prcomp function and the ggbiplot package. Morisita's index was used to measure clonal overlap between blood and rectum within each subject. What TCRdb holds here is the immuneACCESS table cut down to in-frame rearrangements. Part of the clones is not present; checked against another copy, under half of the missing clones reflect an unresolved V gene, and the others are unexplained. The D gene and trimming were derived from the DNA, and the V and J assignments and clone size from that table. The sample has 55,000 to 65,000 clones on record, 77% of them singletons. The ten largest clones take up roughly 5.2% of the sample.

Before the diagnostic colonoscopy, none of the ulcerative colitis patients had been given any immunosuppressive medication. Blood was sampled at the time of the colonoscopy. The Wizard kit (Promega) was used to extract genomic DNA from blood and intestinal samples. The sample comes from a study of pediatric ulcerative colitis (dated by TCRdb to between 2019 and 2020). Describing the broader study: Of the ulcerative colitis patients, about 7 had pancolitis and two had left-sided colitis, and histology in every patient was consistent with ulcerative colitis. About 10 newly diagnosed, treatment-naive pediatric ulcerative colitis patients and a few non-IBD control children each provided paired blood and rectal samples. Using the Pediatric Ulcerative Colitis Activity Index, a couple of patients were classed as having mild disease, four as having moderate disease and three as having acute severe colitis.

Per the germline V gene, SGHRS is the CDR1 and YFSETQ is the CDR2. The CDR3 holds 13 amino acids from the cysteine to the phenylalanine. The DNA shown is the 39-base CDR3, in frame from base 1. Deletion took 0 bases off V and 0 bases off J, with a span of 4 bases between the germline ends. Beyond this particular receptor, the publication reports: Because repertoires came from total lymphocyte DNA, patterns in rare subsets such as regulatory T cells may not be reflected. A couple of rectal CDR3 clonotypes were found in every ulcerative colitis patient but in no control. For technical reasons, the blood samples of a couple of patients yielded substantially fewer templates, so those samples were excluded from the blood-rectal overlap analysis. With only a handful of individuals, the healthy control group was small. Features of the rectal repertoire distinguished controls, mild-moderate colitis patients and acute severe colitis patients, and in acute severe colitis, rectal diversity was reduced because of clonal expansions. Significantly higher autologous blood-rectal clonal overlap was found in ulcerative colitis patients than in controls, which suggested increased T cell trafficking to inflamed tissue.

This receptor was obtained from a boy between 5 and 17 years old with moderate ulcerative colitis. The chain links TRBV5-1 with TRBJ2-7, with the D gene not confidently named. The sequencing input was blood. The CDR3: CASSLVSSYEQYF. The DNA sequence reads TGCGCCAGCAGCTTGGTCAGCTCCTACGAGCAGTACTTC.